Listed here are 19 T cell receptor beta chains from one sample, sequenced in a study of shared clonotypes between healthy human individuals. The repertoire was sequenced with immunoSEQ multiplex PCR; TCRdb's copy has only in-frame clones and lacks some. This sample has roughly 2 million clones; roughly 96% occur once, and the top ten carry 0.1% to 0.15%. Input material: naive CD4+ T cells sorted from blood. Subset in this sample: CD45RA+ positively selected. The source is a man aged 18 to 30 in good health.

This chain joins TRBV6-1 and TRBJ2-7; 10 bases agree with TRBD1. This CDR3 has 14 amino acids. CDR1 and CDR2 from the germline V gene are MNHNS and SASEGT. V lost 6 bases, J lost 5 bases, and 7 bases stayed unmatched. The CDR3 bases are TGTGCCAGCAGGGAGGGACAGGGGAGGAACGAGCAGTACTTC. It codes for CASREGQGRNEQYF.

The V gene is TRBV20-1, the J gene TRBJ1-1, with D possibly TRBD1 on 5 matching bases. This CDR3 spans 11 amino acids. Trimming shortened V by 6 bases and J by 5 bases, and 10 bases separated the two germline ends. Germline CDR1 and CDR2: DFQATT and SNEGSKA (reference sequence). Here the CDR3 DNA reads TGCAGTGCCGCCAAGGGGACTGAAGCTTTCTTT. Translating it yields CSAAKGTEAFF.

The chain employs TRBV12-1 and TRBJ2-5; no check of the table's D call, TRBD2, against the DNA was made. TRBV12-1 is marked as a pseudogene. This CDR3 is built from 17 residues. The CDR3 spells CASSLPPREVDQETQYF. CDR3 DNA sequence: TGTGCCAGCAGCCTCCCCCCGCGGGAGGTAGATCAAGAGACCCAGTACTTC.

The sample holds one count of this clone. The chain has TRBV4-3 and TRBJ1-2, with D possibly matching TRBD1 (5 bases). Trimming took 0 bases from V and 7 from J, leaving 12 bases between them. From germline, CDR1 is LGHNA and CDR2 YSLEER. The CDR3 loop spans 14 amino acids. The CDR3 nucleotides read TGCGCCAGCAGCCAAGATAGGGGAGGTAGTGGCTACACCTTC. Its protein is CASSQDRGGSGYTF.

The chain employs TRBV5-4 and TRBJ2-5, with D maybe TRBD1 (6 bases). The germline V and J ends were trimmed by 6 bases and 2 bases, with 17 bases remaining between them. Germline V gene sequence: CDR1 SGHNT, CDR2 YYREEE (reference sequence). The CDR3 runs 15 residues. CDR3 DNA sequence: TGTGCCAGCACCACAAAAACAGGGATACAAGAGACCCAGTACTTC. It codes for CASTTKTGIQETQYF.

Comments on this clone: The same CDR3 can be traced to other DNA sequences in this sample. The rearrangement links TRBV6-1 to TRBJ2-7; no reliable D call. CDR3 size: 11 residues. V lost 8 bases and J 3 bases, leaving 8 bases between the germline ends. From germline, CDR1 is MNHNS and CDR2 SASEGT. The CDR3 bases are TGTGCCAGCTCAGAGAGCTACGAGCAGTACTTC. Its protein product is CASSESYEQYF.

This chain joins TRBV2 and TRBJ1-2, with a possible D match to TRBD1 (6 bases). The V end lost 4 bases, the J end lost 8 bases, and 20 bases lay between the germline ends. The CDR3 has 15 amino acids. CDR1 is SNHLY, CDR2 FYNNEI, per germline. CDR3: CASSVTGLTPSGYTF. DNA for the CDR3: TGTGCCAGCAGTGTTACAGGGCTTACGCCGTCGGGCTACACCTTC.

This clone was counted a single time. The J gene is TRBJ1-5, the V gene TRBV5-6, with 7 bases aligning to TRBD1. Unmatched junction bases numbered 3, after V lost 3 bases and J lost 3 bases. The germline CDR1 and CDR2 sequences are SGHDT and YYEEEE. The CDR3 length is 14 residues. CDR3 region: CASSSGQYNQPQHF. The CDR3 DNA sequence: TGTGCCAGCAGCTCGGGACAGTACAATCAGCCCCAGCATTTT. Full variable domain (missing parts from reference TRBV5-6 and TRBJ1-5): DAGVTQSPTHLIKTRGQQVTLRCSPKSGHDTVSWYQQALGQGPQFIFQYYEEEERQRGNFPDRFSGHQFPNYSSELNVNALLLGDSALYLCASSSGQYNQPQHFGDGTRLSIL.

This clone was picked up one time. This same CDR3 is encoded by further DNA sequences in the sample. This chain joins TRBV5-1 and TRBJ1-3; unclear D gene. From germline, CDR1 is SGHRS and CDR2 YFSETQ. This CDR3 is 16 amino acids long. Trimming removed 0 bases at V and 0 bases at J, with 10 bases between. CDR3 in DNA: TGCGCCAGCAGCTTGGCTGGCTTATCCTCTGGAAACACCATATATTTT. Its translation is CASSLAGLSSGNTIYF.

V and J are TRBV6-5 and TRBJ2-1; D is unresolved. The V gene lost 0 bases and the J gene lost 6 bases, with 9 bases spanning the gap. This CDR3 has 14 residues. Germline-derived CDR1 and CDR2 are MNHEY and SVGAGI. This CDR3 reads CASSYSTGSNEQFF. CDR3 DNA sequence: TGTGCCAGCAGTTACTCTACCGGGTCCAATGAGCAGTTCTTC.

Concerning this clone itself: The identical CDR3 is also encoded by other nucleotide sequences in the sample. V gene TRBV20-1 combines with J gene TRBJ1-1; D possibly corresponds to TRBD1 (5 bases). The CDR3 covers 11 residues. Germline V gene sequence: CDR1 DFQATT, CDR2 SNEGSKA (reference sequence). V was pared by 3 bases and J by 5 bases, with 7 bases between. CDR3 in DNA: TGCAGTGCTAGCCAGGGAACTGAAGCTTTCTTT. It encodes CSASQGTEAFF.

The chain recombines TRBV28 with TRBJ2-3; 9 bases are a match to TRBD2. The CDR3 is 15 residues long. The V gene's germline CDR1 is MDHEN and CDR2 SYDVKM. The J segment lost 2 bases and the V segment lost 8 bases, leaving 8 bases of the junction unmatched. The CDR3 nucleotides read TGTGCCAGCGGGAGCGGGGGGCGAAACACAGATACGCAGTATTTT. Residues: CASGSGGRNTDTQYF.

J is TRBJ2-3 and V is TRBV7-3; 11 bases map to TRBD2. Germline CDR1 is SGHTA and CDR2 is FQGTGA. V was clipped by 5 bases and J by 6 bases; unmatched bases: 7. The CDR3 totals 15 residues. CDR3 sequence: CASSLTSGARDTQYF. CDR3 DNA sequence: TGTGCCAGCAGCCTGACTAGCGGGGCAAGGGATACGCAGTATTTT.

The CDR3 DNA sequence: TGTGCCAGCAGCTCTAACAGTAATTCACCCCTCCACTTT. Protein product: CASSSNSNSPLHF. V and J are TRBV7-2 and TRBJ1-6, with D unclear. Deletions cut 4 bases from V and 6 bases from J, with 7 bases between. Germline CDR1 and CDR2: SGHTA and FQGNSA. The CDR3 spans 13 residues.

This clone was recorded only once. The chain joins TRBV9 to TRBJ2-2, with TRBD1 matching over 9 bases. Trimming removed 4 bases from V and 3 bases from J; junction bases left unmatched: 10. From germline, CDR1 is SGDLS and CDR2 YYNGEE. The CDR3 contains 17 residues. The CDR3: CASSRQTGQGYTGELFF. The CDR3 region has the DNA TGTGCCAGCAGCAGACAAACGGGACAGGGCTACACCGGGGAGCTGTTTTTT.

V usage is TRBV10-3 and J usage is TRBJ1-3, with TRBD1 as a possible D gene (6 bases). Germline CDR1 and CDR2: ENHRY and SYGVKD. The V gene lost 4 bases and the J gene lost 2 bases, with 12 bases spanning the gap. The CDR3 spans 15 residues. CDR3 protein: CAISATGIPGNTIYF. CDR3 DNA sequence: TGTGCCATCAGTGCCACAGGGATCCCTGGAAACACCATATATTTT.

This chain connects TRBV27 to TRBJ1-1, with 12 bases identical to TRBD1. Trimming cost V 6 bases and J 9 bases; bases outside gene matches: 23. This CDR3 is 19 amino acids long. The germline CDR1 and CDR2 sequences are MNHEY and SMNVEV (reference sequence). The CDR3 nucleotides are TGTGCCAGCAGCCTGTCAGAGGGACAGGGGGCGAGTCCCCGGACCAAAGCTTTCTTT. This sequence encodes CASSLSEGQGASPRTKAFF.

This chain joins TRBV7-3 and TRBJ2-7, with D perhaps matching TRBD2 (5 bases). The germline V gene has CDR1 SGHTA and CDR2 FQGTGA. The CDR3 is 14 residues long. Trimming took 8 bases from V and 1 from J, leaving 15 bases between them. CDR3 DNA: TGTGCCAGCTCGGACTCTCCCCAGTCCTACGAGCAGTACTTC. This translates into CASSDSPQSYEQYF.

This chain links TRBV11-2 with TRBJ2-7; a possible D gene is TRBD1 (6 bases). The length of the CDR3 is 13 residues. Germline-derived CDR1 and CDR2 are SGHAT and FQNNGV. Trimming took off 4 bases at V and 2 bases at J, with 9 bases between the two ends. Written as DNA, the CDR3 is TGTGCCAGCAGCTACACAGGGACCTACGAGCAGTACTTC. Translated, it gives CASSYTGTYEQYF.